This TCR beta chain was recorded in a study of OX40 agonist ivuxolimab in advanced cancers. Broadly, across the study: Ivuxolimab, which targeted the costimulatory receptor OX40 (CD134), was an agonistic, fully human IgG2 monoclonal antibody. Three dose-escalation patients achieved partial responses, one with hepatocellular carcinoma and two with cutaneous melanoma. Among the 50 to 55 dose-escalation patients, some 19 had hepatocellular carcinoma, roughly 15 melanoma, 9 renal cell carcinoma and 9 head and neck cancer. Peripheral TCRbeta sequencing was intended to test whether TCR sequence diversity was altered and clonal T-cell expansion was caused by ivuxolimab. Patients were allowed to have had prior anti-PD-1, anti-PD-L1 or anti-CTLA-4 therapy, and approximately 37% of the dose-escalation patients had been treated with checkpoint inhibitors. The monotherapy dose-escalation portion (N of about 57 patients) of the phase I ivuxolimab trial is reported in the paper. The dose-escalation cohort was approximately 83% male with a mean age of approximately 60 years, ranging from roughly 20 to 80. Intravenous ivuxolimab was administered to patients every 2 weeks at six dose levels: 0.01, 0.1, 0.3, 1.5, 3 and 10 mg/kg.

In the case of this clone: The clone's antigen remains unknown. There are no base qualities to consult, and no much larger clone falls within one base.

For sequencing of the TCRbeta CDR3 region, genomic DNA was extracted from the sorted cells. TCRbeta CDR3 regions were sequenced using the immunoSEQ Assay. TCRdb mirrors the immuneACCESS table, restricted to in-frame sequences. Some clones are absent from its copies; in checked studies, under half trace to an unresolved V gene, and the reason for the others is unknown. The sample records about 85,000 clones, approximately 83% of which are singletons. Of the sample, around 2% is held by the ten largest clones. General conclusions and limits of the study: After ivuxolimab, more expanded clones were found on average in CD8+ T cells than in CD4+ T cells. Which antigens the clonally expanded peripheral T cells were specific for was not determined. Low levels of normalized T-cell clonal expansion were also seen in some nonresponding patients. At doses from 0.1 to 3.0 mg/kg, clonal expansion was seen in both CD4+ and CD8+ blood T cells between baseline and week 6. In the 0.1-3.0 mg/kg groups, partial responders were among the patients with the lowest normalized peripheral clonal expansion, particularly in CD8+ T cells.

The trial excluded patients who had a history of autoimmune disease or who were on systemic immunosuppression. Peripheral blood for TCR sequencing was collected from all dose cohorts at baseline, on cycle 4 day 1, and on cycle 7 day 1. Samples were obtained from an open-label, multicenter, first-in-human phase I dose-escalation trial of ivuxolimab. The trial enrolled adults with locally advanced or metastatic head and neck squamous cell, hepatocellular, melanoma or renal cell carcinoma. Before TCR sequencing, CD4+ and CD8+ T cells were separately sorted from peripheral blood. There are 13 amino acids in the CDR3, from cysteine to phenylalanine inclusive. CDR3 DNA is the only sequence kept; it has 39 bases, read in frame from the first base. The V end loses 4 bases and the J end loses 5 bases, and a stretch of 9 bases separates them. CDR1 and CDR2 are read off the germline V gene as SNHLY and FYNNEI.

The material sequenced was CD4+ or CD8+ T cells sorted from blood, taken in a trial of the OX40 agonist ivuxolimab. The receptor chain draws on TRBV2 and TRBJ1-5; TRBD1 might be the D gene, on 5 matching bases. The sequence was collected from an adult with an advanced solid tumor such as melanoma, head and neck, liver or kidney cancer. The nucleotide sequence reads TGTGCCAGCAGTGGACAGATAGATCAGCCCCAGCATTTT. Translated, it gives CASSGQIDQPQHF.